A single T cell receptor (beta chain) is shown here with its context. No cognate antigen has been identified for it. No qualities accompany the bases; no much larger clone lies one base away. The V end gives up 0 bases and the J end 0 bases, leaving 4 bases in the junction not matched to a gene. CDR1 and CDR2, looked up from the germline V gene, are SGHTS and YDEGEE. The CDR3 spans 18 residues, from the cysteine through the phenylalanine. Only the CDR3 portion is preserved as DNA: 54 bases, with reading frame beginning at the first base. The data are from a study of T cell changes during pregnancy in multiple sclerosis (dated by TCRdb to between 2019 and 2020). In terms of the full investigation: The study looked at changes in the T cell repertoire across pregnancy in women with multiple sclerosis.

Receptor libraries were prepared by the immunoSEQ multiplex PCR assay. Imported from immuneACCESS, the table was reduced by TCRdb to in-frame sequences with V and J called. These copies leave out some clones; in studies compared against another copy, an unresolved V gene accounts for under half, and the cause of the remainder is not known. The table for this sample lists some 49,000 clones; 75% to 95% of them were counted only once. The ten largest make up approximately 2.9% of the sample. Material: CD8+ T cells from peripheral blood mononuclear cells, obtained in the second trimester of pregnancy. The chain employs TRBV5-8 and TRBJ1-6, with TRBD1 identical over 9 junction bases. This receptor was identified in a female donor with multiple sclerosis, enrolled in a pregnancy study. The DNA sequence is as follows: TGTGCCAGCAGCTTGGTACAGGGGGCGAGCTCCTATAATTCACCCCTCCACTTT. It codes for CASSLVQGASSYNSPLHF.